The text below deals with one TCR beta chain. The record originates from a study of blood T cell repertoires in COVID-19. In the study overall: Sources were T cells, B-cell-depleted T cells, or PBMCs; the material itself was cDNA or gDNA.

The CDR3 is made up of 19 amino acids. V was clipped by 4 bases and J by 3 bases; unmatched bases: 21. Germline CDR1 reads MNHEY; CDR2 reads SVGEGT. Original processing notes: Amplification with reference gene primers provided the estimates of nucleated cell counts. Profiled with immunoSEQ multiplex PCR; TCRdb holds only in-frame clones, not every one. V, J and clone size are those of that table, while D and trimming were read from the DNA. Of about 210,000 clones listed, about 85% are singletons. This TCR was sampled from a man in his 70s with acute or convalescent COVID-19. V gene TRBV6-2 or TRBV6-3 combines with J gene TRBJ2-7; 7 nucleotides line up with TRBD1. Sequenced material: peripheral blood. This chain's CDR3 is CASSSPTGQAQRRVYEQYF. Written as DNA, the CDR3 is TGTGCCAGCAGTTCCCCCACTGGACAGGCTCAACGGCGTGTCTACGAGCAGTACTTC.